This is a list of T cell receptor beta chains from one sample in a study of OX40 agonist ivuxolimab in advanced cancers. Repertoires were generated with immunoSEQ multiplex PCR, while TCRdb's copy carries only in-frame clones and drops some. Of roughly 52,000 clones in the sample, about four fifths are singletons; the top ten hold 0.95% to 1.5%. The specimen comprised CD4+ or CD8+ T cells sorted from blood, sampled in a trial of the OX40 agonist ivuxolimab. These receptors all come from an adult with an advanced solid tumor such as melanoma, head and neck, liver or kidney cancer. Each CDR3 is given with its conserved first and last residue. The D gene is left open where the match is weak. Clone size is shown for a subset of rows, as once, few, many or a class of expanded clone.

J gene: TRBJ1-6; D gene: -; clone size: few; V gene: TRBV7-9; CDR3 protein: CASSLGGALNSPLHF; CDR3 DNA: TGTGCCAGCAGCTTAGGTGGGGCCCTGAATTCACCCCTCCACTTT
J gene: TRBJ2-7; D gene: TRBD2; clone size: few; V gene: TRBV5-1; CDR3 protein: CASSLRREDLVDEQYF; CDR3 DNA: TGCGCCAGCAGCTTAAGGCGGGAGGACTTGGTTGACGAGCAGTACTTC
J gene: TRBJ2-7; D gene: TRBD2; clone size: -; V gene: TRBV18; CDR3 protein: CASSPTGTTDSYEQYF; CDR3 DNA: TGTGCCAGCTCACCTACCGGGACTACCGACTCCTACGAGCAGTACTTC
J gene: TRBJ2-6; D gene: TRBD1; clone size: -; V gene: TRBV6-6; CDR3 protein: CASSGQGSSGANVLTF; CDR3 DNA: TGTGCCAGCAGTGGACAGGGAAGCTCTGGGGCCAACGTCCTGACTTTC
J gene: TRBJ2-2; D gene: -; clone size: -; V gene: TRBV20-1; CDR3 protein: CSALNTGELFF; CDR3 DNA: TGCAGTGCTTTGAACACCGGGGAGCTGTTTTTT
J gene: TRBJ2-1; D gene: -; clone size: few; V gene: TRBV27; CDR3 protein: CASRKKKTPGTASSYNEQFF; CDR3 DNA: TGTGCCAGCAGGAAGAAAAAAACACCGGGAACAGCGAGCTCCTACAATGAGCAGTTCTTC
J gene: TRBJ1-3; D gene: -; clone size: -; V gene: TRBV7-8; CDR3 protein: CASSTDGNSGNTIYF; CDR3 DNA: TGTGCCAGCAGCACGGACGGTAACTCTGGAAACACCATATATTTT
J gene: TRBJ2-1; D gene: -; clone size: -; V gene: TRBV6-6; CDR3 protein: CASSSGTHSYNEQFF; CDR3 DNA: TGTGCCAGCAGTTCCGGGACTCACTCCTACAATGAGCAGTTCTTC
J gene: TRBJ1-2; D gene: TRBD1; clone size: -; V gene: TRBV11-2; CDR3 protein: CASSQPLGTGGNYGYTF; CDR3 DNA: TGTGCCAGCAGCCAACCCCTCGGGACAGGGGGTAACTATGGCTACACCTTC
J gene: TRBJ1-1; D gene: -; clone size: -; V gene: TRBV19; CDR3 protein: CASSIRGRNTEAFF; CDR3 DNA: TGTGCCAGTAGTATCCGTGGGAGGAACACTGAAGCTTTCTTT
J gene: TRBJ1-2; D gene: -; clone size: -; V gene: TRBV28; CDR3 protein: CASSFPGHGYGGYTF; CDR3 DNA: TGTGCCAGCAGTTTCCCGGGACACGGTTATGGTGGCTACACCTTC